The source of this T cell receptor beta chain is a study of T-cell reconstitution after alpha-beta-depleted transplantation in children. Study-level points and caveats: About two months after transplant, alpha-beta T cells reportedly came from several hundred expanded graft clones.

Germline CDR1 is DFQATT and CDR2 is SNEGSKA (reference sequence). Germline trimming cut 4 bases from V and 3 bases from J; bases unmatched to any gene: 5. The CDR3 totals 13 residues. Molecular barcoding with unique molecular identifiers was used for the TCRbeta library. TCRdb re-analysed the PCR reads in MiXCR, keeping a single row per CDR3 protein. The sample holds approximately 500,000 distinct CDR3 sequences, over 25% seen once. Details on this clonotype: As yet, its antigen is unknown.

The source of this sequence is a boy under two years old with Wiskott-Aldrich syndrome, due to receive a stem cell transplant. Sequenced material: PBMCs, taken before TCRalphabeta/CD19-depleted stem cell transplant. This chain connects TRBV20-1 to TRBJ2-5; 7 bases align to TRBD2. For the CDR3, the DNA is TGCAGTGCTATAGGGAGGGAGAAAGAGACCCAGTACTTC. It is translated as CSAIGREKETQYF.